What follows are 22 T cell receptor beta chains derived from one specimen sequenced in a study of cytomegalovirus exposure and HLA in healthy donors. In the PCR, 60 Vbeta and 13 Jbeta primers were used. Sequencing was performed with immunoSEQ multiplex PCR; in TCRdb, only in-frame clones are kept and a portion is missing. The table has approximately 300,000 clones, roughly 80% seen once; the top ten hold about 0.28%. Sequencing was done on a sample of PBMCs. These receptors all come from a girl under 10 years old in good health and CMV-seronegative.

The rearrangement uses TRBV5-4 and TRBJ1-6; D possibly corresponds to TRBD1 (6 bases). The V and J ends lost 4 bases and 2 bases respectively, with 19 bases between them. Germline-derived CDR1 and CDR2 are SGHNT and YYREEE (reference sequence). CDR3 length: 18 amino acids. The CDR3, as DNA: TGTGCCAGCAGCGAAGCATACCGGACAGAAACCTATAATTCACCCCTCCACTTT. Its translation: CASSEAYRTETYNSPLHF.

This chain joins TRBV28 and TRBJ2-5; the D gene is possibly TRBD2 (6 bases). CDR1 and CDR2 (germline): MDHEN, SYDVKM. Trimming shortened V by 5 bases and J by 2 bases, and 15 bases separated the two germline ends. The CDR3 consists of 15 residues. DNA of the CDR3: TGTGCCAGCAGTCAGGAGGGACGAGGACAAGAGACCCAGTACTTC. This codes for CASSQEGRGQETQYF.

V usage is TRBV4-1 and J usage is TRBJ1-2, with 9 bases aligning to TRBD1. The V gene end was trimmed by 3 bases and the J gene end by 0 bases; junction bases not matched to a gene: 8. Germline lookup yields CDR1 MGHRA and CDR2 YSYEKL. The CDR3 covers 17 residues. CDR3 DNA sequence: TGCGCCAGCAGCCACCTAACAGGGGGCGCTTCTAACTATGGCTACACCTTC. It yields the protein CASSHLTGGASNYGYTF.

CDR3 region: CASSLPGGGLYGYTF. The CDR3 DNA sequence: TGTGCCAGCAGTTTACCCGGGGGGGGCCTCTATGGCTACACCTTC. This rearrangement joins TRBV28 to TRBJ1-2, with D possibly being TRBD1 (6 bases). Per the germline V gene, CDR1 is MDHEN and CDR2 is SYDVKM. CDR3 length: 15 amino acids. V was trimmed by 2 bases and J by 4 bases, leaving 14 bases between them.

This chain connects TRBV7-9 to TRBJ2-2, with 7 bases fitting TRBD1. With V trimmed by 5 bases and J by 1 base, 7 bases remained unmatched. CDR1 and CDR2 (germline): SEHNR, FQNEAQ (reference sequence). The CDR3 is made up of 16 amino acids. The CDR3, as DNA: TGTGCCAGCAGCCGACCCCGGGACAGGAACACCGGGGAGCTGTTTTTT. Amino acid sequence: CASSRPRDRNTGELFF.

The chain links TRBV11-3 to TRBJ2-1, with TRBD1 identical over 8 bases. CDR1 and CDR2 (germline): SGHNT, YENEEA. The ends lost 5 bases at V and 0 bases at J; junction bases unmatched: 15. This CDR3 comprises 19 residues. The CDR3 sequence: CASSAGTGHEKSSYNEQFF. CDR3 nucleotide sequence: TGTGCCAGCAGCGCGGGGACAGGACATGAGAAGAGCTCCTACAATGAGCAGTTCTTC.

This chain links TRBV6-6 with TRBJ1-4, with unresolved D. Trimming took 8 bases from V and 5 from J, leaving 15 bases between them. The CDR3 runs to 14 residues. Germline assignment: CDR1 MNHNY and CDR2 SVGAGI (reference sequence). The DNA for the CDR3 is TGTGCCAGCTACAAGAGGAGTCCGAATGAAAAACTGTTTTTT. It codes for CASYKRSPNEKLFF.

This CDR3 is CAVRFDSLSNQPQHF. CDR3 coding DNA: TGTGCCGTCAGATTTGACAGTCTTAGCAATCAGCCCCAGCATTTT. The V gene is TRBV2, the J gene TRBJ1-5, with TRBD1 as a possible D gene (5 bases). Trimming stripped 11 bases from V and 0 bases from J, with 17 bases between. From germline, CDR1 is SNHLY and CDR2 FYNNEI. The CDR3 contains 15 residues.

This clone was seen a single time. The V call is TRBV6-6, the J call TRBJ2-1, with 7 positions matching TRBD2. Looked up from germline, CDR1 is MNHNY and CDR2 is SVGAGI (reference sequence). The CDR3 loop spans 16 amino acids. Losses at the gene ends were 7 bases for V and 2 bases for J; bases not matched to a gene: 11. For the CDR3, the DNA is TGTGCCAGCAACCTAGCGGAGGGCCGGGCCTACAATGAGCAGTTCTTC. Its translation: CASNLAEGRAYNEQFF.

This clone was seen only a few times. The chain links TRBV29-1 to TRBJ2-1, with 12 bases lining up with TRBD2. Germline CDR1 SQVTM, CDR2 ANQGSEA. The CDR3 loop spans 18 amino acids. J was trimmed by 6 bases and V by 8 bases; bases with no gene match: 20. CDR3 sequence reads: CSYRLAGVFLRRVNEQFF. The CDR3 DNA sequence: TGCAGCTATCGACTAGCGGGAGTGTTTCTAAGGCGGGTCAATGAGCAGTTCTTC.

The chain has TRBV7-9 and TRBJ2-7, with 9 bases aligning to TRBD1. The CDR3 covers 17 residues. Germline V CDR1 and CDR2: SEHNR, FQNEAQ (reference sequence). The J segment lost 0 bases and the V segment lost 5 bases, leaving 11 bases of the junction unmatched. For the CDR3, the DNA is TGTGCCAGCAGCCAACGGGCACAGGGGGCAACCTCCTACGAGCAGTACTTC. This translates into CASSQRAQGATSYEQYF.

V and J are TRBV2 and TRBJ2-7; 9 positions match TRBD2. The CDR3 is 14 residues long. Germline lookup yields CDR1 SNHLY and CDR2 FYNNEI. The V gene end was trimmed by 9 bases and the J gene end by 4 bases; junction bases not matched to a gene: 10. The CDR3 protein is CASCRAGGPYEQYF. The CDR3 DNA follows: TGTGCCAGTTGCCGGGCGGGGGGGCCTTACGAGCAGTACTTC.

The chain recombines TRBV28 with TRBJ1-1; possible D gene TRBD1, 5 bases. This CDR3 has 12 residues. The germline V gene encodes CDR1 MDHEN and CDR2 SYDVKM. Trimming took off 5 bases at V and 1 base at J, with 5 bases between the two ends. The CDR3: CASSTGNTEAFF. The CDR3 nucleotides read TGTGCCAGCAGTACAGGGAACACTGAAGCTTTCTTT. Filled out from reference TRBV28 and TRBJ1-1, the complete variable domain reads DVKVTQSSRYLVKRTGEKVFLECVQDMDHENMFWYRQDPGLGLRLIYFSYDVKMKEKGDIPEGYSVSREKKERFSLILESASTNQTSMYLCASSTGNTEAFFGQGTRLTVV.

This sequence joins TRBV6-5 and TRBJ2-1; 15 bases align to TRBD2. The CDR3 covers 15 residues. Germline V gives CDR1 MNHEY, CDR2 SVGAGI. J gave up 7 bases and V 8 bases, and 6 bases lay outside the gene matches. Written as DNA, the CDR3 is TGTGCCAGCGGGTTGGGGACTAGCGGGAGGAATGAGCAGTTCTTC. Protein: CASGLGTSGRNEQFF.

The chain has TRBV7-9 and TRBJ1-5; TRBD1 agrees at 7 bases. The CDR3 spans 14 residues. Germline CDR1 is SEHNR and CDR2 is FQNEAQ (reference sequence). V gave up 3 bases and J gave up 6 bases; unmatched junction bases: 5. The CDR3 spells CASSLGQSGQPQHF. In DNA, the CDR3 is TGTGCCAGCAGCTTGGGACAGTCGGGTCAGCCCCAGCATTTT.

This clone was counted a few times. The V call is TRBV28, the J call TRBJ2-7; 12 bases are shared with TRBD2. The CDR3 runs to 16 residues. V lost 6 bases and J lost 1; bases outside the gene matches: 7. Looked up from germline, CDR1 is MDHEN and CDR2 is SYDVKM. This CDR3 is CASRDFGTSGSYEQYF. As DNA, the CDR3 is TGTGCCAGCAGAGATTTCGGGACTAGCGGGTCCTACGAGCAGTACTTC.

V is TRBV21-1 and J is TRBJ2-2; the table's D call of TRBD2 was not tested on the DNA. TRBV21-1 is reported as a pseudogene. This CDR3 contains 15 residues. As DNA, the CDR3 is TGTGCCAGCAGAACTAGCCCGGCGAACACCGGGGAGCTGTTTTTT. It yields the protein CASRTSPANTGELFF.

The rearrangement joins TRBV19 to TRBJ2-1; 10 bases match TRBD2. CDR3 length equals 15 residues. Unmatched junction bases numbered 6, after V lost 3 bases and J lost 7 bases. The germline CDR1 and CDR2 sequences are LNHDA and SQIVND (reference sequence). CDR3 residues: CASSISGRTSNEQFF. In DNA form, the CDR3 reads TGTGCCAGTAGTATTAGCGGGAGGACTTCGAATGAGCAGTTCTTC.

This rearrangement joins TRBV19 to TRBJ2-1, with 10 bases matching TRBD1. The J segment lost 3 bases and the V segment lost 10 bases, leaving 6 bases of the junction unmatched. The CDR3 contains 14 residues. Per germline, CDR1 LNHDA and CDR2 SQIVND (reference sequence). The CDR3 sequence: CATRGTGDYNEQFF. The DNA for the CDR3 is TGTGCCACTAGGGGGACAGGGGACTACAATGAGCAGTTCTTC.

The rearrangement links TRBV6-5 to TRBJ1-2; D possibly corresponds to TRBD1 (6 bases). V shed 6 bases and J shed 4 bases, with 18 bases lying between them. The CDR3 totals 15 residues. Germline lookup yields CDR1 MNHEY and CDR2 SVGAGI. The CDR3 reads CASSLGGPPFYGYTF. Here the CDR3 DNA reads TGTGCCAGCAGCCTTGGGGGCCCACCTTTCTATGGCTACACCTTC.

The chain links TRBV19 to TRBJ1-1; maybe TRBD1 (5 bases). Trimming left V 9 bases short and J 1 base short, with 9 bases between. CDR3 length: 12 amino acids. The germline gives CDR1 LNHDA, CDR2 SQIVND (reference sequence). Here the CDR3 reads CASRQKNTEAFF. CDR3 coding DNA: TGTGCCAGCCGACAGAAGAACACTGAAGCTTTCTTT.

The chain combines TRBV9 with TRBJ1-1; D unresolved. Germline values: CDR1 SGDLS, CDR2 YYNGEE. Trimming removed 1 base at V and 2 bases at J, with 6 bases between. This CDR3 is built from 13 residues. DNA of the CDR3: TGTGCCAGCAGCGTAATAACTAACACTGAAGCTTTCTTT. Translating it yields CASSVITNTEAFF.